This entry is about one T cell receptor (beta chain). Its antigen is still unknown. This entry is derived from a study of cytomegalovirus exposure and HLA in healthy donors. Study-wide points: Analyses of presence/absence relied on an assumption of roughly uniform sequencing depth across donors. Accurate prediction of most subjects' HLA-A and HLA-B alleles from TCR beta sequences was reported.

The PCR contained 60 Vbeta and 13 Jbeta primers. Method: immunoSEQ multiplex PCR; TCRdb's copy keeps in-frame clones and lacks some. The sample yields about 190,000 clones, roughly 80% seen once. The CDR3 runs to 17 residues. J gave up 8 bases and V 5 bases, and 13 bases lay outside the gene matches. Germline values: CDR1 SEHNR, CDR2 FQNEAQ (reference sequence). This chain links TRBV7-9 with TRBJ1-6, with 9 bases matching TRBD1. The TCR was taken from a woman in her twenties or thirties in good health and CMV-seropositive. The specimen was PBMCs. The CDR3 sequence: CASSLTSDRGIYSPLHF. Written as DNA, the CDR3 is TGTGCCAGCAGCCTCACATCGGACAGGGGAATCTATTCACCCCTCCACTTT.